This T cell receptor (beta chain) appears in the sequencing data of a study of shared clonotypes between healthy human individuals. Every subset had its genomic DNA shared out evenly among several immunoSEQ plates. Sequencing used immunoSEQ multiplex PCR; TCRdb keeps in-frame clones, though not all of them. This table holds hundreds of thousands of clones, about 74% found once. The clonotype was recovered from a woman aged 25-40 years in good health. The sample consisted of memory CD4+ T cells sorted from blood. The sample's subset: CD45RA-negative fraction.

The CDR3 spells CASSDSGGNTGELFF. The DNA for the CDR3 is TGTGCCAGCAGTGACTCAGGGGGGAACACCGGGGAGCTGTTTTTT. The chain employs TRBV6-4 and TRBJ2-2; TRBD1 might be the D (6 bases). Trimming took off 0 bases at V and 1 base at J, with 6 bases between the two ends. Germline V gene data show CDR1 as MRHNA and CDR2 as SNTAGT. The CDR3 contains 15 residues.